This passage covers 21 T cell receptor beta chains from one sample sequenced in a study of cytomegalovirus exposure and HLA in healthy donors. Primers included in the PCR were 60 Vbeta and 13 Jbeta primers. Profiling relied on immunoSEQ multiplex PCR, and the TCRdb table lists in-frame clones only, not all of them. Among over 80,000 clones listed, about 81% were seen once. Sequencing was carried out using PBMCs. The receptor source for this set is a man aged 40-50 years in good health and CMV-seropositive.

The chain links TRBV7-2 to TRBJ2-5; tentative D call: TRBD2 (7 bases). Germline values: CDR1 SGHTA, CDR2 FQGNSA. Trimming shortened V by 0 bases and J by 5 bases, and 16 bases separated the two germline ends. The CDR3 extends over 16 amino acids. The CDR3 reads CASSLAGVGGGETQYF. The CDR3 coding sequence is TGTGCCAGCAGCTTAGCGGGGGTAGGGGGGGGCGAGACCCAGTACTTC.

V and J are TRBV28 and TRBJ1-5, with 9 bases that match TRBD1. The CDR3 runs to 14 residues. Germline loops: CDR1 MDHEN, CDR2 SYDVKM. Trimming cost V 6 bases and J 5 bases; bases outside gene matches: 5. In DNA, the CDR3 is TGTGCCAGCAGCCCGGGACAGGGACATCAGCCCCAGCATTTT. It yields the protein CASSPGQGHQPQHF. Using reference TRBV28 and TRBJ1-5 for the parts outside the CDR3, the full variable domain is DVKVTQSSRYLVKRTGEKVFLECVQDMDHENMFWYRQDPGLGLRLIYFSYDVKMKEKGDIPEGYSVSREKKERFSLILESASTNQTSMYLCASSPGQGHQPQHFGDGTRLSIL.

The chain is built from TRBV18 and TRBJ2-7; TRBD1 agrees at 9 bases. Per germline, CDR1 KGHSH and CDR2 LQKENI. The CDR3 is 16 residues long. The V gene end was trimmed by 3 bases and the J gene end by 0 bases; junction bases not matched to a gene: 6. The CDR3 protein is CASSPGQGSISYEQYF. The CDR3 coding sequence is TGTGCCAGCTCACCGGGACAGGGCTCAATCTCCTACGAGCAGTACTTC.

The chain uses TRBV18 and TRBJ1-1; a weak D match, TRBD1 (5 bases). Trimming cost V 5 bases and J 6 bases, with 13 bases left between them. The CDR3 consists of 13 residues. The germline CDR1 and CDR2 sequences are KGHSH and LQKENI. The CDR3 loop reads CASSKGTRAEAFF. As DNA, the CDR3 is TGTGCCAGCTCAAAGGGGACTCGTGCTGAAGCTTTCTTT.

The chain's CDR3 is CASSLAVGVSGELFF. The CDR3 nucleotides are TGCGCCAGCAGCTTGGCCGTAGGGGTATCCGGGGAGCTGTTTTTT. The chain links TRBV5-1 to TRBJ2-2; D is possibly TRBD1 (5 bases). Germline assignment: CDR1 SGHRS and CDR2 YFSETQ. Trimming took off 0 bases at V and 6 bases at J, with 12 bases between the two ends. The CDR3 has 15 residues.

This clone was observed a few times. The chain has TRBV7-2 and TRBJ2-7; the D gene is possibly TRBD1 (5 bases). Between the trimmed V and J ends, which lost 8 bases and 6 bases, there was a span of 20 bases. Per the germline V gene, CDR1 is SGHTA and CDR2 is FQGNSA. The CDR3 runs to 14 residues. CDR3 residues: CASGSQTAALEQYF. DNA for the CDR3: TGTGCCAGCGGCTCCCAGACAGCCGCGCTCGAGCAGTACTTC. The full variable domain, with the rest looked up from reference TRBV7-2 and TRBJ2-7, is GAGVSQSPSNKVTEKGKDVELRCDPISGHTALYWYRQSLGQGLEFLIYFQGNSAPDKSGLPSDRFSAERTGGSVSTLTIQRTQQEDSAVYLCASGSQTAALEQYFGPGTRLTVT.

The V and J genes are TRBV27 and TRBJ1-5; no definite D call. In germline, CDR1 is MNHEY, CDR2 SMNVEV (reference sequence). The CDR3 spans 14 residues. Between the trimmed V and J ends, which lost 5 bases and 8 bases, there was a span of 16 bases. CDR3 DNA: TGTGCCAGCAGTCCCCGGATGGTTCGGGAGCCCCAGCATTTT. Protein sequence: CASSPRMVREPQHF.

The chain has TRBV7-9 and TRBJ2-6; D remains unclear. CDR3 length equals 14 residues. CDR1 is SEHNR, CDR2 FQNEAQ, per germline (reference sequence). The V gene lost 6 bases and the J gene lost 1 base, with 7 bases spanning the gap. The DNA for the CDR3 is TGTGCCAGCAGTCCCTCTTCTGGGGCCAACGTCCTGACTTTC. Translating it yields CASSPSSGANVLTF. Together with reference TRBV7-9 and TRBJ2-6, the CDR3 gives the full variable domain: DTGVSQNPRHKITKRGQNVTFRCDPISEHNRLYWYRQTLGQGPEFLTYFQNEAQLEKSRLLSDRFSAERPKGSFSTLEIQRTEQGDSAMYLCASSPSSGANVLTFGAGSRLTVL.

This sequence joins TRBV5-6 and TRBJ2-1; maybe TRBD2 (6 bases). In germline, CDR1 is SGHDT, CDR2 YYEEEE. CDR3 length equals 15 residues. V lost 1 base, J lost 6 bases, and 14 bases lay in between. The CDR3 region is CASSLFRSGVNEQFF. DNA for the CDR3: TGTGCCAGCAGCTTGTTCCGCTCGGGGGTCAATGAGCAGTTCTTC.

This chain joins TRBV19 and TRBJ1-1; 7 bases agree with TRBD1. From germline, CDR1 is LNHDA and CDR2 SQIVND (reference sequence). The CDR3 has 14 amino acids. Trimming removed 6 bases from V and 0 bases from J; junction bases left unmatched: 4. Written as DNA, the CDR3 is TGTGCCAGTAGCATCGACAGGGTGAACACTGAAGCTTTCTTT. It yields the protein CASSIDRVNTEAFF.

The rearrangement joins TRBV7-9 to TRBJ2-3, with D perhaps TRBD1 (5 bases). CDR3 length equals 16 residues. The germline gives CDR1 SEHNR, CDR2 FQNEAQ (reference sequence). Trimming stripped 3 bases from V and 4 bases from J, with 17 bases between. The CDR3, as DNA: TGTGCCAGCAGCTTTTCAGGGAAGGAACTTGCAGATACGCAGTATTTT. It encodes CASSFSGKELADTQYF.

This clone was observed a few times. The chain links TRBV2 to TRBJ2-7; 8 nucleotides align to TRBD2. Germline trimming cut 6 bases from V and 9 bases from J; bases unmatched to any gene: 13. This CDR3 is 14 amino acids long. Germline CDR1 and CDR2: SNHLY and FYNNEI. CDR3 protein: CASSSAGATYAQYF. CDR3 bases: TGTGCCAGCAGCTCAGCGGGAGCCACTTATGCGCAGTACTTC.

The rearrangement joins TRBV13 to TRBJ1-1, with D perhaps TRBD1 (6 bases). This CDR3 comprises 14 residues. Germline V gene lookup returns CDR1 PRHDT and CDR2 FYEKMQ (reference sequence). V was pared by 4 bases and J by 4 bases, with 13 bases between. In nucleotides, the CDR3 is TGTGCCAGCAGCTCGGGGGGGCTAGGCACTGAAGCTTTCTTT. Protein product: CASSSGGLGTEAFF.

This chain uses TRBV15 with TRBJ1-1, with 7 bases lining up with TRBD1. This CDR3 comprises 14 residues. Germline V gene lookup returns CDR1 LNHNV and CDR2 YYDKDF (reference sequence). V was pared by 4 bases and J by 3 bases, with 5 bases of the junction left unmatched. CDR3 coding DNA: TGTGCCACCAGCACTGGACAGGCCTACACTGAAGCTTTCTTT. Its protein product is CATSTGQAYTEAFF.

The J gene is TRBJ2-5, the V gene TRBV5-1; TRBD2 is a possible D gene (5 bases). The CDR3 sequence is 14 residues long. The germline CDR1 and CDR2 sequences are SGHRS and YFSETQ. V was trimmed by 2 bases and J by 7 bases, leaving 15 bases between them. CDR3 DNA: TGCGCCAGCAGCTTTTACCGGGATGCTGGGACCCAGTACTTC. This codes for CASSFYRDAGTQYF.

The rearrangement uses TRBV6-7 and TRBJ2-6; TRBD1 matches at 9 bases. TRBV6-7 is sorted into the ORF group, with uncertain function. The CDR3 runs to 22 residues. The ends lost 6 bases at V and 2 bases at J; junction bases unmatched: 23. The CDR3: CASSSTNSSRDRADPGANVLTF. The CDR3 DNA follows: TGTGCCAGCAGCTCAACTAACTCCAGCCGGGACAGGGCAGACCCTGGGGCCAACGTCCTGACTTTC.

The chain couples TRBV10-3 to TRBJ2-2; perhaps TRBD2 as D (5 bases). This CDR3 region has 13 residues. Trimming took 7 bases from V and 1 from J, leaving 7 bases between them. Germline CDR1 is ENHRY and CDR2 is SYGVKD. The CDR3 sequence is CAINGMNTGELFF. The DNA for the CDR3 is TGTGCCATCAACGGGATGAACACCGGGGAGCTGTTTTTT.

This sequence joins TRBV19 and TRBJ1-1; 8 nucleotides agree with TRBD1. Germline loops: CDR1 LNHDA, CDR2 SQIVND (reference sequence). CDR3 length: 15 residues. Losses at the gene ends were 3 bases for V and 1 base for J; bases not matched to a gene: 4. The CDR3 region is CASSIQGAENTEAFF. In DNA form, the CDR3 reads TGTGCCAGTAGTATCCAGGGGGCGGAGAACACTGAAGCTTTCTTT.

The chain has TRBV28 and TRBJ2-7; 12 bases line up with TRBD2. V shed 6 bases, J shed 6 bases, and the junction held 0 bases outside the gene matches. Germline V gene sequence: CDR1 MDHEN, CDR2 SYDVKM. CDR3 length: 12 residues. The CDR3 region is CASRGLAGEQYF. The CDR3 DNA is TGTGCCAGCAGGGGACTAGCGGGCGAGCAGTACTTC. Based on the CDR3 plus reference TRBV28 and TRBJ2-7, the full variable domain is DVKVTQSSRYLVKRTGEKVFLECVQDMDHENMFWYRQDPGLGLRLIYFSYDVKMKEKGDIPEGYSVSREKKERFSLILESASTNQTSMYLCASRGLAGEQYFGPGTRLTVT.

This chain links TRBV2 with TRBJ1-3; D gene uncertain. CDR1 and CDR2 from the germline V gene are SNHLY and FYNNEI. The CDR3 runs to 14 residues. Trimming took off 3 bases at V and 5 bases at J, with 11 bases between the two ends. The chain's CDR3 is CASSDMGRRNTIYF. CDR3 coding DNA: TGTGCCAGCAGTGATATGGGGAGGCGAAACACCATATATTTT.

V is TRBV5-1 and J is TRBJ1-6; D remains unclear. The CDR3 is 12 amino acids. Trimming removed 5 bases from V and 6 bases from J, with 6 bases in between. The germline CDR1 and CDR2 sequences are SGHRS and YFSETQ. The chain's CDR3 is CASSAGNSPLHF. CDR3 DNA: TGCGCCAGCAGTGCGGGTAATTCACCCCTCCACTTT.